A single sample gave rise to the 32 T cell receptor beta chains below, sequenced in a study of control samples from healthy donors and cancer patients. Profiling relied on immunoSEQ multiplex PCR, and the TCRdb table lists in-frame clones only, not all of them. The sample consists of approximately 190,000 clones, about nine tenths of them appearing once. Sequencing was performed on blood. The origin of the receptors is a young man in good health.

CDR3 residues: CASRPRSYNSPLHF. The DNA for the CDR3 is TGTGCCAGCAGGCCCAGGTCTTATAATTCACCCCTCCACTTT. The rearrangement joins TRBV2 to TRBJ1-6; D call uncertain. Trimming removed 6 bases from V and 4 bases from J, with 10 bases in between. Germline V lookup: CDR1 SNHLY, CDR2 FYNNEI. The CDR3 runs to 14 residues.

The chain has TRBV19 and TRBJ1-4; 7 bases agree with TRBD1. The CDR3 consists of 16 residues. J was trimmed by 4 bases and V by 3 bases; bases with no gene match: 8. The V gene's germline CDR1 is LNHDA and CDR2 SQIVND (reference sequence). This chain's CDR3 is CASSIAEDRINEKLFF. In DNA, the CDR3 is TGTGCCAGTAGTATCGCCGAGGACAGGATTAATGAAAAACTGTTTTTT.

The rearrangement uses TRBV19 and TRBJ2-1; 8 bases are a match to TRBD2. This CDR3 comprises 15 residues. V shed 5 bases and J 5 bases; nucleotides not matched to a gene: 8. Germline CDR1 LNHDA, CDR2 SQIVND (reference sequence). The CDR3 DNA is TGTGCCAGTAGTTTCCGGGGAGCGGGGGACAATGAGCAGTTCTTC. Translation: CASSFRGAGDNEQFF.

V gene TRBV19 combines with J gene TRBJ1-6; D remains unclear. Germline V lookup: CDR1 LNHDA, CDR2 SQIVND (reference sequence). The V end lost 4 bases, the J end lost 5 bases, and 6 bases lay between the germline ends. This CDR3 spans 13 amino acids. CDR3 protein: CASSTLDNSPLHF. DNA for the CDR3: TGTGCCAGTAGTACACTGGATAATTCACCCCTCCACTTT.

The table lists this clone with a count of one. The rearrangement uses TRBV7-7 and TRBJ2-2; 8 bases are a match to TRBD1. The CDR3 is 16 amino acids. Germline loops: CDR1 SSHAT, CDR2 FNYEAQ (reference sequence). The V gene end was trimmed by 1 base and the J gene end by 6 bases; junction bases not matched to a gene: 7. CDR3 loop: CASSLVATGVAGELFF. The CDR3 bases are TGTGCCAGCAGCTTAGTGGCGACAGGGGTGGCCGGGGAGCTGTTTTTT.

This chain joins TRBV5-1 and TRBJ2-1; 9 bases match TRBD2. V gave up 2 bases and J gave up 5 bases; unmatched junction bases: 5. Germline lookup yields CDR1 SGHRS and CDR2 YFSETQ. The CDR3 spans 15 residues. CDR3 sequence: CASSFLAGSNNEQFF. In DNA, the CDR3 is TGCGCCAGCAGCTTTCTAGCGGGGTCCAACAATGAGCAGTTCTTC.

The chain uses TRBV3-1 (or the pseudogene TRBV3-2) and TRBJ2-2, with 9 bases that match TRBD2. Germline V gene lookup returns CDR1 LGHDT and CDR2 YNNKEL (reference sequence). The CDR3 spans 16 residues. The J segment lost 5 bases and the V segment lost 0 bases, leaving 4 bases of the junction unmatched. For the CDR3, the DNA is TGTGCCAGCAGCCAAGAAGTTCTAGCGGGGACCGGGGAGCTGTTTTTT. Translation: CASSQEVLAGTGELFF.

The rearrangement uses TRBV5-1 and TRBJ2-7; 7 bases are shared with TRBD1. The germline gives CDR1 SGHRS, CDR2 YFSETQ. This CDR3 has 13 residues. V was clipped by 4 bases and J by 2 bases; unmatched bases: 3. The CDR3 loop reads CASSIDRAYEQYF. The CDR3 DNA follows: TGCGCCAGCAGCATAGACAGGGCCTACGAGCAGTACTTC.

The rearrangement joins TRBV2 to TRBJ2-7, with D perhaps matching TRBD1 or TRBD2 (5 bases each). The CDR3 contains 15 residues. The V gene lost 5 bases and the J gene lost 0 bases, with 14 bases spanning the gap. CDR1 and CDR2 (germline): SNHLY, FYNNEI. Written as DNA, the CDR3 is TGTGCCAGCAGTTCCGGGGACGCCAACTCCTACGAGCAGTACTTC. Protein product: CASSSGDANSYEQYF.

The genes are TRBV30 and TRBJ1-6, with D tentatively TRBD1 (5 bases). Trimming pared 2 bases from V and 7 bases from J, leaving 15 bases between. Germline V gives CDR1 GTSNPN, CDR2 SVGIG (reference sequence). This CDR3 contains 15 residues. As DNA, the CDR3 is TGTGCCTGGAGTTGGCCGGGACGGCGAAATTCACCCCTCCACTTT. Its translation is CAWSWPGRRNSPLHF.

The chain links TRBV4-1 to TRBJ2-3; D call uncertain. Deletions cut 2 bases from V and 5 bases from J, with 17 bases between. The CDR3 has 16 amino acids. Looked up from germline, CDR1 is MGHRA and CDR2 is YSYEKL. The CDR3 sequence: CASSQSPFGNRDTQYF. The CDR3 nucleotides read TGCGCCAGCAGCCAAAGTCCCTTCGGAAATCGAGATACGCAGTATTTT.

This chain joins TRBV10-3 and TRBJ1-1; the D is unclear. The ends were cut back, 4 bases at V and 4 bases at J, with 13 bases in the middle. This CDR3 is 14 amino acids long. The germline V gene has CDR1 ENHRY and CDR2 SYGVKD. The CDR3 coding sequence is TGTGCCATCAGTGGTGAGGTTCCCCCCACTGAAGCTTTCTTT. It codes for CAISGEVPPTEAFF.

The chain combines TRBV7-8 with TRBJ2-7, with a tentative D call TRBD1 (6 bases). V was clipped by 4 bases and J by 2 bases, with 21 bases between them. The CDR3 sequence is 17 residues long. Per germline, CDR1 SGHVS and CDR2 FQNEAQ. In DNA, the CDR3 is TGTGCCAGCAGCTCAGAGGCCCGACAGGTCCTCACCTACGAGCAGTACTTC. As protein: CASSSEARQVLTYEQYF.

The gene calls are TRBV2 and TRBJ1-1; 12 positions agree with TRBD1. Per germline, CDR1 SNHLY and CDR2 FYNNEI. CDR3 length equals 18 residues. V trimming: 5 bases; J trimming: 1 base; junction bases outside the gene matches: 11. The CDR3 sequence is CASSWDRGRVSRNTEAFF. CDR3 coding DNA: TGTGCCAGCAGTTGGGACAGGGGGCGCGTCTCGAGGAACACTGAAGCTTTCTTT.

V gene TRBV6-4 combines with J gene TRBJ2-1, with 7 bases that match TRBD1. This CDR3 has 13 residues. J gave up 10 bases and V 6 bases, and 9 bases lay outside the gene matches. Germline V gene sequence: CDR1 MRHNA, CDR2 SNTAGT. Here the CDR3 DNA reads TGTGCCAGCAGCGTGAAGCCCAGGGGGGAGCAGTTCTTC. This translates into CASSVKPRGEQFF.

This chain links TRBV27 with TRBJ2-7; TRBD1 aligns across 8 bases. With 2 bases clipped from V and 3 bases from J, the junction kept 9 bases outside the gene matches. CDR3 length: 16 residues. In germline, CDR1 is MNHEY, CDR2 SMNVEV (reference sequence). The CDR3 loop is CASSLTLPTGVYEQYF. The CDR3 region has the DNA TGTGCCAGCAGTTTAACTCTCCCGACAGGGGTCTACGAGCAGTACTTC.

This chain uses TRBV2 with TRBJ2-3; D is unresolved. CDR3 length: 11 amino acids. Germline V lookup: CDR1 SNHLY, CDR2 FYNNEI. V gave up 6 bases and J gave up 6 bases, with 7 bases separating them. The CDR3 DNA reads as TGTGCCAGCAGAGCGTTGGATACGCAGTATTTT. Translating gives CASRALDTQYF.

The rearrangement joins TRBV2 to TRBJ2-3; 10 bases agree with TRBD2. After removal of 1 base from V and 2 bases from J, the junction contained 9 bases not matched to a gene. The CDR3 is 18 residues long. Germline values: CDR1 SNHLY, CDR2 FYNNEI. In DNA, the CDR3 is TGTGCCAGCAGTGAAGAATACTGGACTAGCGGAAACACAGATACGCAGTATTTT. Translated, it gives CASSEEYWTSGNTDTQYF.

The CDR3 loop reads CAWNLQGFPIMNTEAFF. As DNA, the CDR3 is TGTGCCTGGAATTTACAGGGGTTCCCGATAATGAACACTGAAGCTTTCTTT. The chain joins TRBV30 to TRBJ1-1; TRBD1 matches 7 bases. CDR3 length equals 17 residues. Germline V gives CDR1 GTSNPN, CDR2 SVGIG (reference sequence). Germline trimming cut 4 bases from V and 0 bases from J; bases unmatched to any gene: 14.

This chain joins TRBV19 and TRBJ1-1, with TRBD1 identical over 9 bases. Germline trimming cut 5 bases from V and 1 base from J; bases unmatched to any gene: 5. The CDR3 sequence is 15 residues long. Germline CDR1 reads LNHDA; CDR2 reads SQIVND (reference sequence). The CDR3 DNA sequence: TGTGCCAGTAGTCCACCGGACAGGGGGAACACTGAAGCTTTCTTT. Translated, it gives CASSPPDRGNTEAFF. Drawing the rest from reference TRBV19 and TRBJ1-1, the complete variable domain is DGGITQSPKYLFRKEGQNVTLSCEQNLNHDAMYWYRQDPGQGLRLIYYSQIVNDFQKGDIAEGYSVSREKKESFPLTVTSAQKNPTAFYLCASSPPDRGNTEAFFGQGTRLTVV.

The V gene is TRBV11-2, the J gene TRBJ2-4; TRBD1 is a possible D gene (6 bases). V was trimmed by 3 bases and J by 8 bases, leaving 11 bases between them. In germline, CDR1 is SGHAT, CDR2 FQNNGV. The CDR3 contains 13 residues. Here the CDR3 DNA reads TGTGCCAGCAGCTTCGGACAGTGGGACATTCAGTACTTC. Amino acids: CASSFGQWDIQYF.

This chain uses TRBV19 with TRBJ1-2; D gene ambiguous. This CDR3 contains 11 residues. V lost 11 bases and J lost 0, with 7 bases in between. CDR1 and CDR2 (germline): LNHDA, SQIVND (reference sequence). CDR3 coding DNA: TGTGCCCTTCGGACTAACTATGGCTACACCTTC. This encodes CALRTNYGYTF.

The gene calls are TRBV6-1 and TRBJ1-2; a possible D gene is TRBD1 (6 bases). This CDR3 region has 13 residues. V gave up 2 bases and J gave up 4 bases, with 8 bases separating them. Germline V CDR1 and CDR2: MNHNS, SASEGT. The DNA of the CDR3 is TGTGCCAGCAGTGAATGGGGGCTCTATGGCTACACCTTC. Its translation is CASSEWGLYGYTF.

This sequence joins TRBV27 and TRBJ1-1; TRBD1 agrees at 7 bases. V lost 6 bases and J lost 4; bases outside the gene matches: 2. Germline lookup yields CDR1 MNHEY and CDR2 SMNVEV (reference sequence). There are 12 residues in the CDR3. Written as DNA, the CDR3 is TGTGCCAGCAGAACAGGGGCCACTGAAGCTTTCTTT. Translated, it gives CASRTGATEAFF.

The chain joins TRBV3-1 (or the pseudogene TRBV3-2) to TRBJ1-5; possible D gene TRBD1, 5 bases. The CDR3 length is 15 residues. Germline loops: CDR1 LGHDT, CDR2 YNNKEL (reference sequence). V lost 4 bases and J 2 bases, leaving 12 bases between the germline ends. CDR3 loop: CASSLGPRGNQPQHF. CDR3 nucleotides: TGTGCCAGCAGCCTGGGGCCACGGGGCAATCAGCCCCAGCATTTT.

The rearrangement uses TRBV5-1 and TRBJ2-7; 10 positions match TRBD2. V gave up 5 bases and J gave up 1 base; unmatched junction bases: 6. CDR1 and CDR2 (germline): SGHRS, YFSETQ. This CDR3 is 15 amino acids long. As DNA, the CDR3 is TGCGCCAGCAGTGATTCTAGCGGGGGATCCTACGAGCAGTACTTC. Amino acid sequence: CASSDSSGGSYEQYF.

V usage is TRBV19 and J usage is TRBJ2-2; 11 nucleotides agree with TRBD1. Germline V gene lookup returns CDR1 LNHDA and CDR2 SQIVND (reference sequence). The junction had 6 bases not matched to a gene; V was cut back by 6 bases and J by 0 bases. The CDR3 sequence is 17 residues long. CDR3 loop: CASRLGTGGPNTGELFF. The CDR3 nucleotides are TGTGCCAGTAGACTAGGGACAGGGGGACCGAACACCGGGGAGCTGTTTTTT. The variable domain in full, completed from reference TRBV19 and TRBJ2-2, reads DGGITQSPKYLFRKEGQNVTLSCEQNLNHDAMYWYRQDPGQGLRLIYYSQIVNDFQKGDIAEGYSVSREKKESFPLTVTSAQKNPTAFYLCASRLGTGGPNTGELFFGEGSRLTVL.

This clone has a handful of counts. The chain joins TRBV6-5 to TRBJ1-6, with D maybe TRBD1 (5 bases). Germline CDR1 reads MNHEY; CDR2 reads SVGAGI. This CDR3 has 13 residues. V lost 6 bases, J lost 13 bases, and 16 bases lay in between. CDR3 sequence: CASRLDRGRPLHF. CDR3 bases: TGTGCCAGCAGACTCGACAGAGGACGGCCCCTCCACTTT.

This chain uses TRBV5-1 with TRBJ2-1; D not certain. Per germline, CDR1 SGHRS and CDR2 YFSETQ. This CDR3 has 16 residues. Trimming removed 1 base from V and 0 bases from J, with 11 bases in between. In DNA, the CDR3 is TGCGCCAGCAGCTTGAGTGGCGGTAGCTCCTACAATGAGCAGTTCTTC. Translation: CASSLSGGSSYNEQFF.

The chain has TRBV6-4 and TRBJ1-2; the D is unclear. Between the trimmed V and J ends, which lost 2 bases and 8 bases, there was a span of 15 bases. This CDR3 region has 14 residues. Per germline, CDR1 MRHNA and CDR2 SNTAGT. The CDR3 DNA reads TGTGCCAGCAGTGACCTTGCGGGCCCGGGGGGCTACACCTTC. It yields the protein CASSDLAGPGGYTF.

V and J are TRBV4-1 and TRBJ1-1; D not resolved. With 4 bases removed from V and 1 base from J, the gap between germline ends came to 10 bases. The germline CDR1 and CDR2 sequences are MGHRA and YSYEKL. The CDR3 sequence is 14 residues long. CDR3 residues: CASSREWGNTEAFF. The CDR3 DNA follows: TGCGCCAGCAGCCGGGAATGGGGGAACACTGAAGCTTTCTTT.

V gene TRBV18 combines with J gene TRBJ1-2; D unresolved. The CDR3 loop spans 15 amino acids. CDR1 KGHSH and CDR2 LQKENI come from the germline V gene. V was clipped by 3 bases and J by 0 bases, with 11 bases between them. CDR3 bases: TGTGCCAGCTCACCCACGACGAACTCTAACTATGGCTACACCTTC. Protein sequence: CASSPTTNSNYGYTF.